The present TCR beta chain was sequenced within a study of blood T cell repertoires in COVID-19. Study context: Samples of COVID-19 (acute and convalescent) were obtained from the United States, Italy and Spain. From T cells, B-cell-depleted T cells, or PBMCs came the material, which was cDNA or gDNA.

As handled by the study authors: Reference gene primer amplification yielded estimated nucleated cell counts. The method was immunoSEQ multiplex PCR; TCRdb's version includes in-frame clones alone and lacks a portion of them. The DNA gave D and trimming, while V, J and clone size come from that table. This table holds 90,000 to 150,000 clones, 85% to 90% found once. Germline V gives CDR1 SEHNR, CDR2 FQNEAQ (reference sequence). J gave up 2 bases and V 10 bases, and 7 bases lay outside the gene matches. This CDR3 comprises 13 residues. The receptor was derived from a human donor with acute or convalescent COVID-19. The donor label of this sample is uncertain. Material: peripheral blood. This chain connects TRBV7-9 to TRBJ1-1, with TRBD1 matching over 7 bases. CDR3 residues: CATRGTENTEAFF. In nucleotides, the CDR3 is TGTGCCACCCGCGGGACAGAAAACACTGAAGCTTTCTTT. The whole variable domain, remainder taken from reference TRBV7-9 and TRBJ1-1, is DTGVSQNPRHKITKRGQNVTFRCDPISEHNRLYWYRQTLGQGPEFLTYFQNEAQLEKSRLLSDRFSAERPKGSFSTLEIQRTEQGDSAMYLCATRGTENTEAFFGQGTRLTVV.